Shown below are 25 T cell receptor beta chains from a single sample sequenced in a study of shared clonotypes between healthy human individuals. Sequenced by immunoSEQ multiplex PCR; TCRdb stores in-frame clones only, minus some. The data show about 2.3 million clones, 85% to 95% seen once. Sequenced: naive CD4+ T cells from PBMCs. Subset: CD45RA+ positively selected. The receptors stem from a young man in good health. Some clones in this sample may be carry-over from other donors' samples.

This chain uses TRBV28 with TRBJ1-5; 8 bases map to TRBD1. Germline loops: CDR1 MDHEN, CDR2 SYDVKM. CDR3 length: 16 residues. Unmatched junction bases numbered 7, after V lost 2 bases and J lost 4 bases. As DNA, the CDR3 is TGTGCCAGCAGTTTACCTGGACAGGGCTGGAATCAGCCCCAGCATTTT. Protein sequence: CASSLPGQGWNQPQHF. Full variable domain (missing parts from reference TRBV28 and TRBJ1-5): DVKVTQSSRYLVKRTGEKVFLECVQDMDHENMFWYRQDPGLGLRLIYFSYDVKMKEKGDIPEGYSVSREKKERFSLILESASTNQTSMYLCASSLPGQGWNQPQHFGDGTRLSIL.

V gene TRBV5-6 combines with J gene TRBJ1-2; 8 nucleotides agree with TRBD1. This CDR3 spans 13 amino acids. Germline CDR1 reads SGHDT; CDR2 reads YYEEEE. The junction had 2 bases not matched to a gene; V was cut back by 3 bases and J by 4 bases. Written as DNA, the CDR3 is TGTGCCAGCAGCTCGGACAGGGTCTATGGCTACACCTTC. This encodes CASSSDRVYGYTF.

This chain links TRBV5-1 with TRBJ2-3; 10 positions match TRBD2. V shed 1 base and J 0 bases; nucleotides not matched to a gene: 2. In germline, CDR1 is SGHRS, CDR2 YFSETQ. The CDR3 covers 16 residues. The CDR3 coding sequence is TGCGCCAGCAGCTTGATGGGACTAGCGAGCACAGATACGCAGTATTTT. Protein sequence: CASSLMGLASTDTQYF. The variable domain in full, with the rest retrieved from reference TRBV5-1 and TRBJ2-3, is KAGVTQTPRYLIKTRGQQVTLSCSPISGHRSVSWYQQTPGQGLQFLFEYFSETQRNKGNFPGRFSGRQFSNSRSEMNVSTLELGDSALYLCASSLMGLASTDTQYFGPGTRLTVL.

With respect to this clone: Additional DNA sequences in this sample encode the identical CDR3. The chain links TRBV28 to TRBJ2-7, with 7 bases aligning to TRBD2. There are 14 residues in the CDR3. V dropped 5 bases and J dropped 2; count of bases not matched to a gene: 6. Germline CDR1 and CDR2: MDHEN and SYDVKM. The CDR3 protein is CASSRGGGPYEQYF. CDR3 nucleotide sequence: TGTGCCAGCAGTCGCGGGGGAGGCCCCTACGAGCAGTACTTC.

This chain uses TRBV4-1 with TRBJ2-1; possible D gene TRBD1, 5 bases. Per the germline V gene, CDR1 is MGHRA and CDR2 is YSYEKL. This CDR3 is built from 14 residues. The V end lost 5 bases, the J end lost 5 bases, and 13 bases lay between the germline ends. The CDR3: CASSSGAVNNEQFF. The CDR3, as DNA: TGCGCCAGCAGCTCTGGGGCAGTCAACAATGAGCAGTTCTTC.

The chain is built from TRBV4-1 and TRBJ2-7; 8 positions agree with TRBD2. CDR1 and CDR2 (germline): MGHRA, YSYEKL. CDR3 length: 17 residues. The V segment lost 3 bases and the J segment 0 bases; nucleotides outside the gene matches: 10. CDR3 protein: CASSQGKLAERSYEQYF. The CDR3 region has the DNA TGCGCCAGCAGCCAGGGAAAACTAGCGGAACGCTCCTACGAGCAGTACTTC.

The genes are TRBV7-8 and TRBJ2-1; D remains unclear. The CDR3 loop spans 14 amino acids. Looked up from germline, CDR1 is SGHVS and CDR2 is FQNEAQ. Trimming shortened V by 3 bases and J by 6 bases, and 12 bases separated the two germline ends. The CDR3: CASSFRLGPNEQFF. The CDR3 DNA reads TGTGCCAGCAGCTTTCGTCTAGGCCCCAATGAGCAGTTCTTC.

The chain is built from TRBV7-9 and TRBJ2-2; D not certain. The CDR3 runs 15 residues. V lost 1 base to trimming and J lost 6 bases, with 12 bases between them. The germline V gene has CDR1 SEHNR and CDR2 FQNEAQ (reference sequence). The CDR3 sequence: CASSLGTASAGELFF. The DNA for the CDR3 is TGTGCCAGCAGCTTAGGTACCGCCTCGGCCGGGGAGCTGTTTTTT. The whole variable domain, remainder taken from reference TRBV7-9 and TRBJ2-2, is DTGVSQNPRHKITKRGQNVTFRCDPISEHNRLYWYRQTLGQGPEFLTYFQNEAQLEKSRLLSDRFSAERPKGSFSTLEIQRTEQGDSAMYLCASSLGTASAGELFFGEGSRLTVL.

This clone was found a few times. The chain uses TRBV5-1 and TRBJ1-1; D not resolved. The CDR3 length is 13 residues. Trimming left V 4 bases short and J 3 bases short, with 10 bases between. CDR1 SGHRS and CDR2 YFSETQ come from the germline V gene. The CDR3 reads CASSDQEYTEAFF. For the CDR3, the DNA is TGCGCCAGCAGCGACCAGGAGTACACTGAAGCTTTCTTT.

The V gene is TRBV2, the J gene TRBJ1-4; D ambiguous. This CDR3 is 13 amino acids long. Trimming cost V 11 bases and J 0 bases, with 10 bases left between them. The V gene's germline CDR1 is SNHLY and CDR2 FYNNEI. The CDR3 here is CAGSLATNEKLFF. The DNA of the CDR3 is TGTGCCGGCTCCCTCGCAACTAATGAAAAACTGTTTTTT.

The J gene is TRBJ2-2, the V gene TRBV25-1; 8 nucleotides line up with TRBD2. CDR1 and CDR2 from the germline V gene are MGHDK and SYGVNS. The CDR3 loop spans 13 amino acids. The V segment lost 2 bases and the J segment 12 bases; nucleotides outside the gene matches: 5. The CDR3 region is CASSEIGLAQLFF. In DNA form, the CDR3 reads TGTGCCAGCAGTGAAATAGGACTAGCTCAGCTGTTTTTT.

The chain has TRBV19 and TRBJ2-7; D may be TRBD2 (5 bases). Per the germline V gene, CDR1 is LNHDA and CDR2 is SQIVND (reference sequence). The CDR3 is 15 residues long. The germline V and J ends were trimmed by 1 base and 6 bases, with 16 bases remaining between them. The CDR3 loop reads CASSIAVLARGEQYF. CDR3 nucleotide sequence: TGTGCCAGTAGTATAGCTGTCCTAGCACGGGGCGAGCAGTACTTC.

The chain has TRBV2 and TRBJ2-7; D not resolved. In germline, CDR1 is SNHLY, CDR2 FYNNEI. V was shortened by 7 bases and J by 6 bases, with 10 bases between the two germline ends. This CDR3 contains 11 residues. The CDR3 is CASTRTAEQYF. In nucleotides, the CDR3 is TGTGCCAGCACCCGGACGGCCGAGCAGTACTTC. Full variable domain (outside the CDR3, taken from reference TRBV2 and TRBJ2-7): EPEVTQTPSHQVTQMGQEVILRCVPISNHLYFYWYRQILGQKVEFLVSFYNNEISEKSEIFDDQFSVERPDGSNFTLKIRSTKLEDSAMYFCASTRTAEQYFGPGTRLTVT.

CDR3 in amino acids: CASSLQGIDYGYTF. CDR3 sequence (DNA): TGTGCCAGCAGTCTACAGGGTATTGACTATGGCTACACCTTC. The J gene is TRBJ1-2, the V gene TRBV28; perhaps TRBD1 as D (6 bases). The CDR3 consists of 14 residues. The germline V and J ends were trimmed by 5 bases and 3 bases, with 13 bases remaining between them. CDR1 is MDHEN, CDR2 SYDVKM, per germline.

V gene TRBV18 combines with J gene TRBJ1-1; D uncertain. The CDR3 totals 14 residues. The V end was cut by 6 bases, the J end by 0 bases, with 11 bases between. Germline loops: CDR1 KGHSH, CDR2 LQKENI. The DNA for the CDR3 is TGTGCCAGCTCCCTAGGTGAGTTGAACACTGAAGCTTTCTTT. Translation: CASSLGELNTEAFF.

This rearrangement joins TRBV4-1 to TRBJ1-1; D remains unclear. Germline values: CDR1 MGHRA, CDR2 YSYEKL. The V end was cut by 5 bases, the J end by 4 bases, with 11 bases between. The CDR3 has 13 residues. The CDR3 sequence: CASSTQTPTEAFF. The CDR3 bases are TGCGCCAGCAGCACTCAGACACCCACTGAAGCTTTCTTT.

The gene calls are TRBV7-9 and TRBJ1-2; D perhaps matches TRBD1 (6 bases). The V end was cut by 1 base, the J end by 9 bases, with 18 bases between. Germline V gene lookup returns CDR1 SEHNR and CDR2 FQNEAQ (reference sequence). The CDR3 consists of 15 residues. The CDR3 nucleotides read TGTGCCAGCAGCTTAGGGGGACACGCCTTCCATAGCTACACCTTC. Translated, it gives CASSLGGHAFHSYTF.

As regards this clone: The sample carries other DNA sequences with the same CDR3. The genes are TRBV28 and TRBJ2-5; 7 nucleotides match TRBD1. This CDR3 is built from 14 residues. Germline V CDR1 and CDR2: MDHEN, SYDVKM. V lost 4 bases, J lost 5 bases, and 7 bases stayed unmatched. CDR3 loop: CASSSGQAAETQYF. The CDR3 nucleotides read TGTGCCAGCAGTTCCGGACAGGCCGCGGAGACCCAGTACTTC.

With regard to this clone: Other DNA sequences in this specimen translate into the identical CDR3. V and J are TRBV5-1 and TRBJ2-7; D ambiguous. Germline CDR1 is SGHRS and CDR2 is YFSETQ. Trimming removed 0 bases at V and 0 bases at J, with 10 bases between. The CDR3 is 15 residues long. CDR3 DNA: TGCGCCAGCAGCTTGGGGGGTAAGAGCTCCTACGAGCAGTACTTC. This codes for CASSLGGKSSYEQYF.

J is TRBJ2-5 and V is TRBV7-2; 7 bases agree with TRBD1. In germline, CDR1 is SGHTA, CDR2 FQGNSA. The CDR3 length is 14 residues. The junction had 5 bases not matched to a gene; V was cut back by 3 bases and J by 4 bases. The CDR3 nucleotides read TGTGCCAGCAGCTTCCGGGACAGAGGAGAGACCCAGTACTTC. Its translation: CASSFRDRGETQYF.

This chain uses TRBV4-1 with TRBJ2-2; 9 bases map to TRBD1. Germline trimming cut 3 bases from V and 6 bases from J; bases unmatched to any gene: 5. Germline V gives CDR1 MGHRA, CDR2 YSYEKL. CDR3 length: 15 amino acids. The CDR3 loop is CASSHPQGAPGELFF. CDR3 bases: TGCGCCAGCAGCCACCCACAGGGGGCCCCCGGGGAGCTGTTTTTT.

This chain joins TRBV7-9 and TRBJ2-7; a possible D gene is TRBD2 (5 bases). Germline V lookup: CDR1 SEHNR, CDR2 FQNEAQ (reference sequence). V lost 11 bases and J lost 5, with 16 bases in between. The CDR3 extends over 12 amino acids. The CDR3 reads CAGRDGENEQYF. The CDR3 bases are TGTGCCGGGAGAGACGGGGAAAACGAGCAGTACTTC.

The V and J genes are TRBV5-1 and TRBJ1-4; maybe TRBD1 (6 bases). The CDR3 runs to 14 residues. Germline V gives CDR1 SGHRS, CDR2 YFSETQ. V lost 5 bases, J lost 16 bases, and 24 bases lay in between. CDR3 residues: CASSQGGGTAQRFF. The CDR3 DNA sequence: TGCGCCAGCAGTCAAGGGGGGGGAACGGCCCAGCGGTTTTTT.

Concerning this clone: This specimen includes other DNA sequences encoding the same CDR3. This rearrangement joins TRBV6-5 to TRBJ1-1; unclear D gene. The CDR3 runs 13 residues. The germline gives CDR1 MNHEY, CDR2 SVGAGI. Trimming took 2 bases from V and 1 from J, leaving 5 bases between them. The CDR3 sequence: CASSYLENTEAFF. DNA of the CDR3: TGTGCCAGCAGTTACCTGGAGAACACTGAAGCTTTCTTT.

This rearrangement joins TRBV7-2 to TRBJ2-7; possibly TRBD1 or TRBD2 for D (6 bases each). V was pared by 5 bases and J by 3 bases, with 17 bases between. The germline CDR1 and CDR2 sequences are SGHTA and FQGNSA. There are 15 residues in the CDR3. The CDR3 DNA is TGTGCCAGCAGCCCGGGGGCCAGCCTCGTCTACGAGCAGTACTTC. This translates into CASSPGASLVYEQYF.